What follows describes a single T cell receptor (beta chain). While infection was still active, Seattle patients were enrolled and then followed longitudinally. This sample stems from a study of blood T cell repertoires in COVID-19. Study-wide background: COVID-19 samples from acute and convalescent phases originated in the United States, Italy and Spain. Sources were T cells, B-cell-depleted T cells, or PBMCs; the material itself was cDNA or gDNA.

The CDR3 totals 16 residues. CDR1 and CDR2 (germline): SGDLS, YYNGEE. The V gene end was trimmed by 4 bases and the J gene end by 2 bases; junction bases not matched to a gene: 7. Measured with immunoSEQ multiplex PCR; TCRdb has only the in-frame clones, and not every one. The sample has 130,000 or so clones; about 89% are singletons. Source material: peripheral blood. This TCR derives from a woman aged 70-85 years with COVID-19, enrolled during active disease. The chain joins TRBV9 to TRBJ2-3; 10 bases are shared with TRBD1. CDR3 nucleotides: TGTGCCAGCAGCCCCCGGACAGGGGGGACCACAGATACGCAGTATTTT. It codes for CASSPRTGGTTDTQYF.